Listed below are T cell receptor beta chains from one sample, sequenced in a study of graft-versus-host responses after intestinal transplantation. Produced via immunoSEQ multiplex PCR; TCRdb's table is partial and in-frame only. The repertoire holds about 100,000 clones, with about 88% as singletons. Their target antigens are unknown. The sequenced sample was unstimulated CD4+ T cells sorted from spleen or lymph node cells, obtained before transplant. These receptors all come from a human donor who was the organ donor for an intestinal transplant. Both conserved end residues are part of each CDR3.

V	CDR3
TRBV4-1	CASSQDFGLGQVDSYNSPLHF
TRBV11-2	CASSSWTSGGALDTQYF
TRBV11-2	CASSPGHFEQFF
TRBV14	CASSQGVYNSPLHF
TRBV28	CASRDRGLNEQYF
TRBV4-1	CASSQGQGLPNEKLFF
TRBV5-4	CASSSQPGGGEAFF
TRBV7-9	CASSLAGRTNEKLFF
TRBV20-1	CSASSWETQYF
TRBV10-3	CAIRDGEGANSPLHF
TRBV30	CAWAQGTGPSYEQYF
TRBV15	CATSRDLTIGDVSYEQYF
TRBV2	CASSEQGITEAFF
TRBV2	CASSVREKLFF
TRBV28	CASSLGTSAEETQYF
TRBV5-6	CASSLWAGTMNTEAFF
TRBV30	CAWSVMRNSYNEQFF
TRBV6-5	CASSSQGGRGGYGYTF
TRBV7-9	CASSWDAPGELFF
TRBV18	CASSLSDRSGYEQYF
TRBV19	CASWDRGRNQPQHF
TRBV9	CASSVGLTGGAGELFF
TRBV5-6	CASSPEVGSTEAFF
TRBV11-2	CASSPARTGAGNTIYF
TRBV2	CASKFGGSGPTYEQYF
TRBV7-9	CASSAYDRGSYNEQFF
TRBV27	CASSFIAGRYNEQFF
TRBV9	CASSTTGGTGTGANVLTF
TRBV6-1	CASSADSYEQYF
TRBV9	CASSVFRLAKEQYF
TRBV7-3	CASSSTSGGRGTDTQYF
TRBV23-1	CASSHRGQETQYF
TRBV5-6	CASSRDNTEAFF
TRBV5-4	CASSLVGVTGELFF
TRBV15	CATSSTGGITEAFF
TRBV18	CASSPPGQGASNSPLHF
TRBV6-5	CASSYTPGLVNEQFF
TRBV7-2	CASSLGGGSYNEQFF
TRBV6-5	CATARLAGPQETQYF
TRBV19	CASSFTGLGGELFF
TRBV28	CASSSGDRGYNQPQHF
TRBV29-1	CSVDLGTRPETQYF
TRBV19	CASKSTGGESDYGYTF
TRBV2	CASRPDRASNQPQHF
TRBV10-1	CASSRTGTTSGELFF
TRBV5-5	CASSSTGTGISGGYTF